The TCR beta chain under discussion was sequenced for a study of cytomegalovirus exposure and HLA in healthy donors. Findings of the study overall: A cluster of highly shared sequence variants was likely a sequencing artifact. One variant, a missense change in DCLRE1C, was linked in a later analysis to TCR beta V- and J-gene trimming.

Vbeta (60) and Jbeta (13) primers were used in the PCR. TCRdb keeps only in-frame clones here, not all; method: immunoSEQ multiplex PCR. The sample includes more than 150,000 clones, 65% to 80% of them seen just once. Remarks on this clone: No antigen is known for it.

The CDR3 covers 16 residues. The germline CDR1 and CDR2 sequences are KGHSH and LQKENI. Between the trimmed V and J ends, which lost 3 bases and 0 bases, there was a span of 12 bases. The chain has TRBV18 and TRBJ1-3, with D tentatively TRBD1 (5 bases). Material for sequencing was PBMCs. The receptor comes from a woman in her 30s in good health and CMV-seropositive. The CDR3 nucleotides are TGTGCCAGCTCACCTTCATCAGGGTTCTCTGGAAACACCATATATTTT. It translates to CASSPSSGFSGNTIYF.